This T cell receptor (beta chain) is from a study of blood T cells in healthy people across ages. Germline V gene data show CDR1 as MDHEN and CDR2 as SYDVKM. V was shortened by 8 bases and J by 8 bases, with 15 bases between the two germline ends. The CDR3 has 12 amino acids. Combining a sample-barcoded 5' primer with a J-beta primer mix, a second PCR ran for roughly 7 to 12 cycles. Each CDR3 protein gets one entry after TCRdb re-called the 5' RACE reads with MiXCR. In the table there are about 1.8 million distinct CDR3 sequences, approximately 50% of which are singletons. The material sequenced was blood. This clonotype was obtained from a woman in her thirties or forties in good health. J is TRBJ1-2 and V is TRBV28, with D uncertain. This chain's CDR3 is CASRRIPRGYTF. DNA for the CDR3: TGTGCCAGCCGTCGGATCCCTAGGGGCTACACCTTC.